This T cell receptor (beta chain) was profiled in a study of shared clonotypes between healthy human individuals. This CDR3 comprises 18 residues. The ends lost 4 bases at V and 2 bases at J; junction bases unmatched: 9. CDR1 is SGDLS and CDR2 is YYNGEE in the germline V gene. Assay: immunoSEQ multiplex PCR; the TCRdb copy retains only in-frame clones and omits some. Among 700,000 or so clones, roughly 70% were seen once, and the ten largest hold about 1.7%. The rearrangement joins TRBV9 to TRBJ2-5; 15 bases are a match to TRBD2. The source material was memory CD4+ T cells sorted from blood. Subset specified: CD45RA-negative fraction. The TCR was taken from a woman aged 25 to 45 in good health. In DNA form, the CDR3 reads TGTGCCAGCAGCCAAAGGACTAGCGGGAGGGCCGGACAAGAGACCCAGTACTTC. This sequence encodes CASSQRTSGRAGQETQYF.